This T cell receptor beta chain originates from a study of metastatic and nonmetastatic thyroid tumors (dated by TCRdb to 2018 to 2021). As for the study more broadly: For patients with malignant and with benign thyroid disease, the researchers compared repertoires between peripheral blood samples and tumor or nodule tissue samples.

CDR3 length: 15 amino acids, cysteine to phenylalanine. Just the 45-base CDR3 DNA is kept, in frame starting at base 1. From the germline V gene, CDR1 is SGHTA and CDR2 is FQGTGA. V is clipped by 4 bases and J by 4 bases, and the sequence between their germline boundaries is 14 bases long. Overall study results and their limits: TCR beta diversity was reported as significantly higher in malignant tumors than in benign nodules, in both blood and tumor samples.

No treatment had been received by any patient before thyroid surgery. The study retrospectively analysed patient clinical samples collected from about 2012 to 2018 using T-cell receptor beta sequencing. Library method: PCR. The sequencer listed for this sample is Illumina HiSeq 4000. High-throughput sequencing was used to profile the CDR3 region of the TCR beta-chain in every patient. The authors processed their data as follows. A classifier to discriminate distant-metastatic papillary thyroid cancer patients was built from CDR3 differences across clinicopathological groups. Repertoire diversity was assessed with the Shannon index, and tumor-blood repertoire similarity with the Morisita-Horn index. Starting from the raw public reads, TCRdb applied fastp trimming at Q25, assembled clones with MiXCR and retained in-frame beta chains. The V and J calls come from TCRdb's annotation, not from the publication. For this sample the table gives about 82,000 clones, of which approximately 13% were detected only once. Approximately 10% of the sample lies in the top ten.

This clone has at least ten counts. No antigen is known for it. Qualities for individual bases were not recorded, and no much larger clone is one base off. Rearrangement joined TRBV7-3 to TRBJ2-1; the D match is possibly TRBD1 or TRBD2, with 5 bases aligned in each. The receptor was derived from a female donor with papillary thyroid cancer or a benign thyroid nodule (not recorded which). Some clones in this sample may be carry-over from other donors' samples. Sequenced: tumor tissue. The CDR3 is CASSSTGTKYNEQFF. The DNA sequence follows: TGTGCCAGCAGCTCAACCGGGACCAAATACAATGAGCAGTTCTTC.